Listed below are T cell receptor beta chains from one sample, sequenced in a study of T cells in Graves' hyperthyroidism and ophthalmopathy. TCRdb processed the multiplex PCR reads anew with MiXCR; each CDR3 protein has one entry. The sample has around 350,000 distinct CDR3 sequences; approximately 13% are singletons. What was sequenced was blood. Source of these receptors: a woman aged 18-29 years with Graves' hyperthyroidism. CDR3s include the opening cysteine and the closing phenylalanine or tryptophan. The D gene is left open where the match is weak. The size entry is marked missing in some rows and otherwise reads once, few, many or a size class.

J: TRBJ2-1; D: -; size: many; V: TRBV28; CDR3: CASPAGPDPYNEQFF; DNA: TGTGCCAGCCCCGCAGGGCCGGACCCCTACAATGAGCAGTTCTTC
J: TRBJ2-6; D: -; size: -; V: TRBV24-1; CDR3: CATSDSPGPVRVLTF; DNA: TGTGCCACCAGTGATTCCCCTGGACCGGTCCGGGTCCTGACTTTC
J: TRBJ2-1; D: -; size: many; V: TRBV24-1; CDR3: CATSGPGGAFWGGEQFF; DNA: TGTGCCACCAGTGGTCCAGGGGGCGCTTTTTGGGGGGGTGAGCAGTTCTTC
J: TRBJ1-2; D: -; size: many; V: TRBV2; CDR3: CASSEMAFYGYTF; DNA: TGTGCCAGCAGTGAAATGGCATTCTATGGCTACACCTTC
J: TRBJ2-7; D: -; size: many; V: TRBV28; CDR3: CASSPSLEQYF; DNA: TGTGCCAGCAGTCCCTCTCTCGAGCAGTACTTC
J: TRBJ2-1; D: TRBD2; size: once; V: TRBV29-1; CDR3: CSTTLAVNNEQFF; DNA: TGCAGCACCACCCTAGCGGTTAACAATGAGCAGTTCTTC
J: TRBJ2-1; D: TRBD2; size: many; V: TRBV9; CDR3: CASSPHSGMVYEQFF; DNA: TGTGCCAGCAGCCCACATAGCGGGATGGTCTATGAGCAGTTCTTC
J: TRBJ2-5; D: -; size: many; V: TRBV4-1; CDR3: CASSQAETGVQETQYF; DNA: TGCGCCAGCAGCCAAGCGGAGACCGGGGTCCAAGAGACCCAGTACTTC
J: TRBJ1-4; D: -; size: many; V: TRBV11-2; CDR3: CASSLPRGTNEKLFF; DNA: TGTGCCAGCAGCTTACCAAGGGGGACTAATGAAAAACTGTTTTTT
J: TRBJ2-1; D: TRBD1; size: many; V: TRBV5-1; CDR3: CASSSGQGPGEQFF; DNA: TGCGCCAGCAGCTCAGGACAGGGACCCGGTGAGCAGTTCTTC
J: TRBJ1-4; D: -; size: many; V: TRBV7-9; CDR3: CASSSRDWALNEKLFF; DNA: TGTGCCAGCAGCTCCCGAGATTGGGCCCTTAATGAAAAACTGTTTTTT
J: TRBJ1-4; D: -; size: many; V: TRBV2; CDR3: CASLEGSEKLFF; DNA: TGTGCCAGCCTCGAGGGAAGTGAAAAACTGTTTTTT
J: TRBJ2-5; D: -; size: many; V: TRBV20-1; CDR3: CSAHAQLAHRETQYF; DNA: TGCAGTGCCCACGCCCAACTAGCCCACCGAGAGACCCAGTACTTC
J: TRBJ1-1; D: -; size: -; V: TRBV12-3/TRBV12-4; CDR3: CASSGFLRGSNTEAFF; DNA: TGTGCCAGCAGCGGCTTCCTTCGGGGGTCGAACACTGAAGCTTTCTTT
J: TRBJ2-3; D: TRBD2; size: -; V: TRBV9; CDR3: CASSPGLAGGLTDTQYF; DNA: TGTGCCAGCAGCCCCGGACTAGCGGGGGGCCTCACAGATACGCAGTATTTT
J: TRBJ2-7; D: -; size: -; V: TRBV19; CDR3: CASSMDLVYEQYF; DNA: TGTGCCAGTAGTATGGACCTGGTCTACGAGCAGTACTTC
J: TRBJ2-1; D: TRBD2; size: -; V: TRBV7-8; CDR3: CASTRTRSYNEQFF; DNA: TGTGCCAGCACCAGGACTAGATCCTACAATGAGCAGTTCTTC
J: TRBJ2-7; D: -; size: few; V: TRBV27; CDR3: CASTPSQRGHTYEQYF; DNA: TGTGCCAGTACCCCATCCCAGCGTGGACACACGTACGAGCAGTACTTC
J: TRBJ1-2; D: TRBD1; size: few; V: TRBV29-1; CDR3: CSVHGQGGSYGYTF; DNA: TGCAGCGTTCATGGACAGGGAGGTTCTTATGGCTACACCTTC
J: TRBJ2-2; D: -; size: many; V: TRBV28; CDR3: CASSPYTARANTGELFF; DNA: TGTGCCAGCAGCCCCTATACGGCCAGGGCGAACACCGGGGAGCTGTTTTTT
J: TRBJ2-1; D: -; size: -; V: TRBV19; CDR3: CAIQEPGRDEQFF; DNA: TGTGCCATCCAAGAGCCGGGGCGCGATGAGCAGTTCTTC
J: TRBJ1-2; D: -; size: many; V: TRBV6-2/TRBV6-3; CDR3: CASSYSGHPNYGYTF; DNA: TGTGCCAGCAGTTACTCCGGACACCCTAACTATGGCTACACCTTC
J: TRBJ1-2; D: -; size: few; V: TRBV3-1; CDR3: CASNPSGGGVGYTF; DNA: TGTGCCAGCAACCCCTCTGGGGGGGGTGTGGGCTACACCTTC
J: TRBJ1-4; D: TRBD1; size: many; V: TRBV28; CDR3: CASSLKGAGIEKLFF; DNA: TGTGCCAGCAGTTTAAAGGGGGCAGGGATTGAAAAACTGTTTTTT
J: TRBJ1-2; D: TRBD1; size: many; V: TRBV20-1; CDR3: CSARAVGQDHNYGYTF; DNA: TGCAGTGCTAGAGCCGTAGGACAGGACCATAACTATGGCTACACCTTC
J: TRBJ1-5; D: -; size: few; V: TRBV19; CDR3: CASRGMGDQPQHF; DNA: TGTGCCAGCCGGGGGATGGGGGATCAGCCCCAGCATTTT
J: TRBJ2-5; D: -; size: many; V: TRBV20-1; CDR3: CSAPEGSDTQYF; DNA: TGCAGTGCCCCCGAGGGTAGCGATACCCAGTACTTC
J: TRBJ1-6; D: TRBD1; size: many; V: TRBV6-1; CDR3: CASNPGGTGEVYNSPLHF; DNA: TGTGCCAGCAACCCAGGAGGGACAGGGGAGGTGTATAATTCACCCCTCCACTTT
J: TRBJ1-4; D: -; size: -; V: TRBV20-1; CDR3: CSARWGVTGEKLFF; DNA: TGCAGTGCTAGATGGGGTGTTACAGGCGAAAAACTGTTTTTT
J: TRBJ2-1; D: -; size: many; V: TRBV7-3; CDR3: CASSLTSGVGNEQFF; DNA: TGTGCCAGCAGCTTAACGTCAGGGGTGGGAAATGAGCAGTTCTTC
J: TRBJ1-1; D: TRBD1; size: many; V: TRBV9; CDR3: CASSVPRTGIDTEAFF; DNA: TGTGCCAGCAGCGTACCTAGGACAGGGATAGACACTGAAGCTTTCTTT
J: TRBJ2-7; D: TRBD2; size: many; V: TRBV7-2; CDR3: CASSLNGLAGSYEQYF; DNA: TGTGCCAGCAGCTTAAACGGACTAGCGGGATCCTACGAGCAGTACTTC
J: TRBJ2-7; D: -; size: few; V: TRBV28; CDR3: CASSLPGADIVPEHYEQYF; DNA: TGTGCCAGCAGCCTACCTGGGGCAGATATAGTTCCAGAGCACTACGAGCAGTACTTC
J: TRBJ1-5; D: TRBD1; size: -; V: TRBV9; CDR3: CASSVGTGLNQPQHF; DNA: TGTGCCAGCAGCGTAGGGACAGGCTTGAATCAGCCCCAGCATTTT
J: TRBJ2-5; D: TRBD2; size: -; V: TRBV2; CDR3: CAIGGVAGDQETQYF; DNA: TGTGCCATCGGTGGGGTCGCGGGGGATCAAGAGACCCAGTACTTC
J: TRBJ2-7; D: -; size: many; V: TRBV20-1; CDR3: CSARALQKTYEQYF; DNA: TGCAGTGCTAGAGCTCTACAGAAAACCTACGAGCAGTACTTC
J: TRBJ1-2; D: -; size: many; V: TRBV28; CDR3: CASTPGDFGYGYTF; DNA: TGTGCCAGCACTCCGGGCGATTTTGGGTATGGCTACACCTTC
J: TRBJ1-2; D: -; size: many; V: TRBV28; CDR3: CASSLSPDRYGYTF; DNA: TGTGCCAGCAGTTTATCGCCAGACCGTTATGGCTACACCTTC
J: TRBJ1-2; D: -; size: many; V: TRBV7-9; CDR3: CASSSALQRNGYTF; DNA: TGTGCCAGCAGCTCAGCCCTCCAGCGGAATGGCTACACCTTC
J: TRBJ1-2; D: -; size: many; V: TRBV5-1; CDR3: CASSLAGDNPYGYTF; DNA: TGCGCCAGCAGCTTGGCTGGGGACAACCCCTATGGCTACACCTTC